This T cell receptor (beta chain) derives from a study of neoadjuvant nivolumab and ipilimumab in lung cancer. The CDR3 covers 15 residues. Germline V gene lookup returns CDR1 SGHAT and CDR2 FQNNGV. Between the trimmed V and J ends, which lost 3 bases and 0 bases, there was a span of 11 bases. The table came from immunoSEQ multiplex PCR; TCRdb's copy has only in-frame clones and leaves some out. The sample lists about 28,000 clones, approximately 83% seen once, with 5% to 6.5% in the top ten. This clonotype originated in an adult with non-small cell lung cancer. Here the sequenced sample was tumor tissue, taken after neoadjuvant nivolumab, alone or with ipilimumab, at or shortly before surgery. This chain uses TRBV11-2 with TRBJ1-2; D remains ambiguous. The CDR3 region has the DNA TGTGCCAGCAGCTTTCACAGCGGTGCTAACTATGGCTACACCTTC. Protein product: CASSFHSGANYGYTF.